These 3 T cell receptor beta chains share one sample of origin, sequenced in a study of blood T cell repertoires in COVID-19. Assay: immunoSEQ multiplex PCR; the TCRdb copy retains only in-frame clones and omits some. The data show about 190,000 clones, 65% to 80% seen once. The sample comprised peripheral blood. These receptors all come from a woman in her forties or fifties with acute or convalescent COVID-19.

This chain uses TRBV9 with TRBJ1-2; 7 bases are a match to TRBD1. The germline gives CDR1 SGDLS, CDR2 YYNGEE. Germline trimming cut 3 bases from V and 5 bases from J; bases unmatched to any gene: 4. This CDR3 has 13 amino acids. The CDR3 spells CASSGGQRYGYTF. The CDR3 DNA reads TGTGCCAGCAGCGGGGGACAGAGATATGGCTACACCTTC.

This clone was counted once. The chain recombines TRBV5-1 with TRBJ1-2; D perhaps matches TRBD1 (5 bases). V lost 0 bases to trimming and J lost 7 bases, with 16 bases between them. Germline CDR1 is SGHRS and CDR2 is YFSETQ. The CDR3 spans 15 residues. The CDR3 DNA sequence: TGCGCCAGCAGCTTGGCCGGGGGGATCCCTATTGGCTACACCTTC. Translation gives CASSLAGGIPIGYTF.

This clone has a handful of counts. CDR3 protein: CASQPGTGGGNQPQHF. DNA for the CDR3: TGTGCTAGTCAACCGGGGACAGGTGGGGGCAATCAGCCCCAGCATTTT. The rearrangement joins TRBV12-5 to TRBJ1-5, with TRBD1 identical over 8 bases. Trimming removed 8 bases from V and 2 bases from J; junction bases left unmatched: 11. The CDR3 runs to 16 residues. Germline CDR1 LGHNT, CDR2 FRNRAP. The full variable domain, with the rest looked up from reference TRBV12-5 and TRBJ1-5, is DARVTQTPRHKVTEMGQEVTMRCQPILGHNTVFWYRQTMMQGLELLAYFRNRAPLDDSGMPKDRFSAEMPDATLATLKIQPSEPRDSAVYFCASQPGTGGGNQPQHFGDGTRLSIL.